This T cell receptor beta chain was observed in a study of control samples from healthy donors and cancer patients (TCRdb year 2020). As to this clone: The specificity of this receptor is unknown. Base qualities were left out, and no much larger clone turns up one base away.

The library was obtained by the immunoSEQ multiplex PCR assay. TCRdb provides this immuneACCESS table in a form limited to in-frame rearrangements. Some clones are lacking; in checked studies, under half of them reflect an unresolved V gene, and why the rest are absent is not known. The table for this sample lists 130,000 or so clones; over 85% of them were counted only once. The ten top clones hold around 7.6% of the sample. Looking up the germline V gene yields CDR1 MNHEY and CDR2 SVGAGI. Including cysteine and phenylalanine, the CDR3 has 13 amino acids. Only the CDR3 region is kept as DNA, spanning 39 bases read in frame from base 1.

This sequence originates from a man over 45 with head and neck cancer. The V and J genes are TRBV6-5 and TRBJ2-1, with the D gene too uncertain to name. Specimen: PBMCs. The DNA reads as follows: TGTGCGTCCCGCGGCGGCGGCGACAATGAGCAGTTCTTC. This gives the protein CASRGGGDNEQFF.